This is a list of T cell receptor beta chains from one sample in a study of PD-1 blockade in mismatch repair-deficient tumors. Some clones are missing from TCRdb's copy, which holds only in-frame ones; the method was immunoSEQ multiplex PCR. The repertoire holds about 79,000 clones, roughly 80% seen once, with roughly 5.5% in the top ten. The sample in question was peripheral blood, obtained 44 weeks after starting pembrolizumab. These receptors originate from an adult with mismatch repair-deficient cancer. CDR3s include the opening cysteine and the closing phenylalanine or tryptophan. D genes are given only for firm matches. A clone size is listed for some rows: how often the clone was seen (once, few, many), or a class if it is expanded.

J gene,D gene,V gene,clone size,CDR3 protein,CDR3 DNA
TRBJ2-7,NA,TRBV7-9,few,CASSLWTVAYEQYF,TGTGCCAGCAGCTTATGGACCGTCGCCTACGAGCAGTACTTC
TRBJ2-2,NA,TRBV7-2,few,CASSGRPDGELFF,TGTGCCAGCAGCGGTCGGCCGGACGGGGAGCTGTTTTTT
TRBJ1-1,NA,TRBV25-1,once,CASSELASEAFF,TGTGCCAGCAGTGAGCTAGCCTCTGAAGCTTTCTTT
TRBJ2-1,NA,TRBV11-3,NA,CASKPPGTNEQFF,TGTGCCAGCAAACCCCCCGGGACCAATGAGCAGTTCTTC
TRBJ1-5,NA,TRBV5-4,NA,CASSQEPGLRVSQPQHF,TGTGCCAGCAGCCAAGAACCAGGGCTTAGGGTAAGTCAGCCCCAGCATTTT
TRBJ1-1,NA,TRBV7-2,few,CASSITGPYGAFF,TGTGCCAGCAGCATAACAGGTCCCTATGGAGCTTTCTTT
TRBJ1-3,NA,TRBV9,NA,CASSVAGVSGNTIYF,TGTGCCAGCAGCGTAGCAGGTGTCTCTGGAAACACCATATATTTT
TRBJ2-2,NA,TRBV6-1,NA,CASSDRWGSGELFF,TGTGCCAGCAGTGATAGGTGGGGTAGCGGGGAGCTGTTTTTT
TRBJ2-3,TRBD2,TRBV19,NA,CASRGASGRRDTQYF,TGTGCCAGTAGAGGAGCTAGCGGGAGAAGAGATACGCAGTATTTT
TRBJ1-2,TRBD1,TRBV19,NA,CASSGADRGYGYTF,TGTGCCAGTAGTGGGGCGGACAGGGGGTATGGCTACACCTTC
TRBJ1-5,NA,TRBV7-9,NA,CASSLEQGNQPQHF,TGTGCCAGCAGCTTAGAGCAGGGTAACCAGCCCCAGCATTTT
TRBJ1-1,NA,TRBV7-2,NA,CASSTLDSNTEAFF,TGTGCCAGCAGCACCCTGGACAGTAACACTGAAGCTTTCTTT
TRBJ2-7,NA,TRBV7-3,NA,CASSLGPGDGRQYF,TGTGCCAGCAGCTTAGGACCAGGGGACGGCCGGCAGTACTTC
TRBJ1-1,NA,TRBV2,NA,CASSPRGLNTEAFF,TGTGCCAGCAGTCCGAGGGGACTGAACACTGAAGCTTTCTTT
TRBJ2-7,NA,TRBV30,NA,CAWSAGRSTGAYEQYF,TGTGCCTGGAGTGCCGGCAGGTCGACTGGGGCCTACGAGCAGTACTTC
TRBJ2-7,TRBD2,TRBV7-9,NA,CASSLRPSGLAAEQYF,TGTGCCAGCAGCTTACGCCCGTCGGGACTAGCGGCCGAGCAGTACTTC
TRBJ1-1,TRBD1,TRBV11-2,once,CASSSAGQGKTEAFF,TGTGCCAGCAGCTCGGCGGGACAGGGGAAAACTGAAGCTTTCTTT
TRBJ2-1,NA,TRBV13,NA,CASSLVIDEQFF,TGTGCCAGCAGCTTGGTGATAGATGAGCAGTTCTTC
TRBJ2-7,NA,TRBV6-5,NA,CASSIVRGDEQYF,TGTGCCAGCAGTATTGTCCGCGGGGACGAGCAGTACTTC
TRBJ2-7,TRBD2,TRBV11-3,once,CASSLLAGVHYEQYF,TGTGCCAGCAGCCTCCTAGCGGGAGTGCACTACGAGCAGTACTTC
TRBJ2-4,TRBD2,TRBV13,NA,CASSPRGLAVIAKNIQYF,TGTGCCAGCAGCCCGAGGGGACTAGCGGTCATAGCCAAAAACATTCAGTACTTC
TRBJ2-7,NA,TRBV12-5,NA,CASSPGSYEQYF,TGTGCTAGTTCCCCAGGATCCTACGAGCAGTACTTC
TRBJ1-2,NA,TRBV7-2,NA,CASSLDRDTYGYTF,TGTGCCAGCAGCTTAGACCGGGACACCTATGGCTACACCTTC
TRBJ2-7,TRBD1,TRBV9,NA,CASSEGDRGFYEQYF,TGTGCCAGCAGCGAAGGAGACAGGGGATTTTACGAGCAGTACTTC
TRBJ2-2,NA,TRBV11-3,NA,CASSLDGATGELFF,TGTGCCAGCAGCTTAGATGGAGCCACCGGGGAGCTGTTTTTT
TRBJ2-7,TRBD2,TRBV4-3,NA,CASSPGLANEQYF,TGCGCCAGCAGCCCGGGACTAGCGAACGAGCAGTACTTC
TRBJ2-3,TRBD2,TRBV2,NA,CASKFLAETDTQYF,TGTGCCAGCAAGTTCCTAGCGGAGACAGATACGCAGTATTTT
TRBJ2-1,NA,TRBV5-1,NA,CASSLKGDNEQFF,TGCGCCAGCAGCTTGAAGGGGGACAATGAGCAGTTCTTC
TRBJ1-1,TRBD1,TRBV7-6,NA,CASSYSGTGEWRTEAFF,TGTGCCAGCAGTTACTCCGGGACAGGGGAGTGGCGCACTGAAGCTTTCTTT
TRBJ2-3,TRBD2,TRBV4-3,once,CASSRGLAGDSTDTQYF,TGCGCCAGCAGCCGGGGACTAGCGGGAGACTCCACAGATACGCAGTATTTT
TRBJ1-2,NA,TRBV7-7,NA,CASSFSGTGTHGYTF,TGTGCTAGCAGCTTCTCCGGGACGGGGACTCATGGCTACACCTTC
TRBJ2-1,NA,TRBV7-6,NA,CASSLSSSAYNEQFF,TGTGCCAGCAGCTTATCTTCGTCGGCGTACAATGAGCAGTTCTTC
TRBJ2-5,TRBD2,TRBV11-3,NA,CASSSQSGRAYQETQYF,TGTGCCAGCAGCTCCCAGAGCGGGAGGGCCTACCAAGAGACCCAGTACTTC
TRBJ2-3,TRBD1,TRBV9,NA,CASSVAPGTDSTDTQYF,TGTGCCAGCAGCGTAGCCCCTGGGACAGATTCCACAGATACGCAGTATTTT
TRBJ2-3,NA,TRBV21-1,NA,CASTLSGRAIGTQYF,TGTGCCAGCACCCTCAGCGGGAGGGCCATTGGTACGCAGTATTTT
TRBJ2-3,NA,TRBV2,NA,CASSRDSPGTDTQYF,TGTGCCAGCAGTCGGGACTCACCGGGGACAGATACGCAGTATTTT
TRBJ1-1,NA,TRBV5-6,NA,CASSPGTTHTEAFF,TGTGCCAGCAGCCCGGGGACAACACACACTGAAGCTTTCTTT
TRBJ1-2,TRBD1,TRBV2,NA,CASRAQDRAGYTF,TGTGCCAGCAGGGCACAAGACAGGGCTGGCTACACCTTC
TRBJ2-1,NA,TRBV9,NA,CASSVSPDTYNEQFF,TGTGCCAGCAGCGTAAGCCCAGACACATACAATGAGCAGTTCTTC
TRBJ2-1,NA,TRBV7-2,NA,CASSSRGPDNEQFF,TGTGCCAGCAGCTCCCGCGGACCAGACAATGAGCAGTTCTTC
TRBJ2-5,NA,TRBV27,NA,CASSYSGGLGQTQYF,TGTGCCAGCAGTTATTCCGGAGGGTTGGGACAGACCCAGTACTTC
TRBJ1-2,NA,TRBV29-1,NA,CSVETGNYGYTF,TGCAGCGTTGAAACAGGGAACTATGGCTACACCTTC
TRBJ2-1,NA,TRBV7-2,NA,CASSLSGLVNEFF,TGTGCCAGCAGCTTATCTGGGTTGGTAAACGAGTTCTTC
TRBJ2-1,NA,TRBV28,few,CASSPGNEQFF,TGTGCCAGCAGCCCTGGTAATGAGCAGTTCTTC
TRBJ1-1,TRBD1,TRBV29-1,NA,CSVGTGGGGEAFF,TGCAGCGTCGGGACAGGGGGAGGGGGTGAAGCTTTCTTT
TRBJ1-2,NA,TRBV6-1,few,CASKRTDYYGYTF,TGTGCCAGCAAAAGAACAGACTACTATGGCTACACCTTC
TRBJ1-2,TRBD1,TRBV30,few,CAWRTGDYGYTF,TGTGCCTGGAGAACAGGGGATTACGGCTACACCTTC
TRBJ1-5,NA,TRBV10-2,few,CASAPSRGEGQPQHF,TGCGCCAGCGCCCCGAGTAGGGGCGAGGGTCAGCCCCAGCATTTT
TRBJ2-2,NA,TRBV5-4,NA,CASSLTVNTGELFF,TGTGCCAGCAGCTTGACAGTAAACACCGGGGAGCTGTTTTTT
TRBJ1-3,NA,TRBV11-2,few,CASSLGSASGNTIYF,TGTGCCAGCAGCTTAGGTAGTGCCTCTGGAAACACCATATATTTT
TRBJ2-7,NA,TRBV27,NA,CASSKLGSYEQYF,TGTGCCAGCAGCAAACTAGGCTCCTACGAGCAGTACTTC